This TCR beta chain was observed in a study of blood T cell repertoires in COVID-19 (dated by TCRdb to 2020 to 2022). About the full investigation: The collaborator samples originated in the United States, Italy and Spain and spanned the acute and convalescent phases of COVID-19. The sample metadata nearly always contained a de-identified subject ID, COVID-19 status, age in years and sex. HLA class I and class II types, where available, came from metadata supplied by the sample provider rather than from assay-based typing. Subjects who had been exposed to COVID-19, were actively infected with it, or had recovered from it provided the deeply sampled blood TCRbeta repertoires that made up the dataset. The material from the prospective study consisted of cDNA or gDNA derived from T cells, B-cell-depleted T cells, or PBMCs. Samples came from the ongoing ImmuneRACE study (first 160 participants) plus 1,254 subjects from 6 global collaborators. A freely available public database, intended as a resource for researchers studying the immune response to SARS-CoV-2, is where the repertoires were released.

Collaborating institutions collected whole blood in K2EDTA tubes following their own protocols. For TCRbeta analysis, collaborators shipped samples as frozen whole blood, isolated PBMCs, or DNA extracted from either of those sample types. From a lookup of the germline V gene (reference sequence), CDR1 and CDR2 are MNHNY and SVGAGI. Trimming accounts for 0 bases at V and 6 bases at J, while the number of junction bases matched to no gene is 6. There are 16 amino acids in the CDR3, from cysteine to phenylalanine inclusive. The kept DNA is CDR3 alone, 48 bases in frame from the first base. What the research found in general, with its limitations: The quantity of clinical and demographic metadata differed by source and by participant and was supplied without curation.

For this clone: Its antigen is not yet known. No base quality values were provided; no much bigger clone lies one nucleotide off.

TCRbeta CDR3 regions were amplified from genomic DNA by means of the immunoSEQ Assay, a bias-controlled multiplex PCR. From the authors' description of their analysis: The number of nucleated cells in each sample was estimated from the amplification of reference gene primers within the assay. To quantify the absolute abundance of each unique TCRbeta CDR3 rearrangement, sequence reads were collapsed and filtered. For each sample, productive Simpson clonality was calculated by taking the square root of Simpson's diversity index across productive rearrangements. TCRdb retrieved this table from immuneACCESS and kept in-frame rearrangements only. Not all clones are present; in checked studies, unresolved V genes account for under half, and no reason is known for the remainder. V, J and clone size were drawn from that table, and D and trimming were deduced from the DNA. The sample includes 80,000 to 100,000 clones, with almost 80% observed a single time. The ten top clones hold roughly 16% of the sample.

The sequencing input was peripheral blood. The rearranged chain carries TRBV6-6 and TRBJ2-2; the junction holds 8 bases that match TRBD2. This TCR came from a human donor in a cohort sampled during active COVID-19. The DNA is TGTGCCAGCAGTTACTCTGCCGGGACTAGTGCCGGGGAGCTGTTTTTT. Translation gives CASSYSAGTSAGELFF.